Listed here are 5 T cell receptor beta chains from one sample, sequenced in a study of Graves' ophthalmopathy and Graves' hyperthyroidism. TCR beta CDR3 amplification used RNA transcripts. Second-round multiplex PCR came after first-round RT-PCR with HTBI primers. TCRdb reprocessed the multiplex PCR reads with MiXCR, giving one entry per CDR3 protein. This sample has about 380,000 distinct CDR3 sequences, with 15% to 19% found just once. Sequencing was carried out using peripheral blood. These receptors all come from a woman aged 18 to 35 with stable Graves' hyperthyroidism.

The gene calls are TRBV4-1 and TRBJ2-4; D is undetermined. Germline assignment: CDR1 MGHRA and CDR2 YSYEKL. The CDR3 contains 15 residues. Between the trimmed V and J ends, which lost 3 bases and 4 bases, there was a span of 13 bases. This CDR3 reads CASSQPYGSKNIQYF. CDR3 nucleotides: TGCGCCAGCAGCCAGCCATATGGGTCAAAAAACATTCAGTACTTC.

V is TRBV18 and J is TRBJ1-3; 7 nucleotides align to TRBD1. The length of the CDR3 is 15 residues. J was trimmed by 3 bases and V by 6 bases; bases with no gene match: 8. Germline CDR1 reads KGHSH; CDR2 reads LQKENI. CDR3 region: CASSLAQGNGNTIYF. CDR3 coding DNA: TGTGCCAGCTCGCTAGCACAGGGGAATGGAAACACCATATATTTT.

The CDR3 DNA reads TGTGCCAGCAGCTTCAGGAGGGGACCAGGGGCCGGAAACATTCAGTACTTC. Its protein is CASSFRRGPGAGNIQYF. This sequence joins TRBV5-4 and TRBJ2-4; the D call may be TRBD1 or TRBD2 (6 bases each). Germline-derived CDR1 and CDR2 are SGHNT and YYREEE (reference sequence). This CDR3 spans 17 amino acids. V lost 2 bases, J lost 6 bases, and 21 bases lay in between.

This clonotype was seen more than once but under ten times. The genes are TRBV20-1 and TRBJ2-7; 14 bases align to TRBD2. The germline CDR1 and CDR2 sequences are DFQATT and SNEGSKA (reference sequence). Germline trimming cut 3 bases from V and 6 bases from J; bases unmatched to any gene: 10. CDR3 length equals 16 residues. The CDR3 nucleotides are TGCAGTGCTAGCTTTTTGACCGGACTAGCGGGGGGCGAGCAGTACTTC. Protein product: CSASFLTGLAGGEQYF.

This clonotype was seen a handful of times. The chain employs TRBV7-2 and TRBJ2-6; 9 nucleotides align to TRBD1. This CDR3 contains 18 residues. The ends lost 6 bases at V and 0 bases at J; junction bases unmatched: 9. Per the germline V gene, CDR1 is SGHTA and CDR2 is FQGNSA. The CDR3: CASRSAPGQGSGANVLTF. The CDR3 nucleotides are TGTGCCAGCAGGTCAGCCCCGGGACAGGGCTCTGGGGCCAACGTCCTGACTTTC.